Presented here are 12 T cell receptor beta chains from one specimen sequenced in a study of blood T cell repertoires in COVID-19. Repertoires were generated with immunoSEQ multiplex PCR, while TCRdb's copy carries only in-frame clones and drops some. This repertoire shows under 250,000 clones, 85% found once; its top ten account for about 6.3%. The sequencing sample was made of peripheral blood. These receptors all stem from a woman aged 55-70 years with active or convalescent COVID-19.

CDR3 in amino acids: CASRMARGATHTEAFF. The CDR3 DNA reads as TGTGCCAGCAGAATGGCGCGGGGGGCGACTCACACTGAAGCTTTCTTT. The rearrangement links TRBV5-4 to TRBJ1-1, with a weak D call TRBD1 (6 bases). Germline CDR1 is SGHNT and CDR2 is YYREEE (reference sequence). The V gene lost 5 bases and the J gene lost 3 bases, with 20 bases spanning the gap. This CDR3 spans 16 amino acids.

This clone was recorded at least ten times. The chain has TRBV15 and TRBJ1-5, with TRBD1 identical over 7 bases. Germline V gene sequence: CDR1 LNHNV, CDR2 YYDKDF (reference sequence). The CDR3 is 14 residues long. V lost 3 bases and J lost 3; bases outside the gene matches: 2. The CDR3 nucleotides read TGTGCCACCAGCAGGGGACAGTTCAATCAGCCCCAGCATTTT. Amino acids: CATSRGQFNQPQHF.

V and J are TRBV29-1 and TRBJ1-1; 7 positions match TRBD1. Germline loops: CDR1 SQVTM, CDR2 ANQGSEA. CDR3 length: 13 amino acids. With V trimmed by 4 bases and J by 0 bases, 2 bases remained unmatched. CDR3 amino acids: CSVAGQLNTEAFF. The CDR3 DNA follows: TGCAGCGTTGCGGGACAGTTGAACACTGAAGCTTTCTTT.

The chain's CDR3 is CSASSGRDTQYF. Written as DNA, the CDR3 is TGCAGTGCTAGTAGCGGGAGAGATACGCAGTATTTT. The chain combines TRBV20-1 with TRBJ2-3, with TRBD2 identical over 9 bases. CDR1 and CDR2 (germline): DFQATT, SNEGSKA (reference sequence). This CDR3 has 12 amino acids. With V trimmed by 3 bases and J by 5 bases, 0 bases remained unmatched.

This clone was observed a few times. The rearrangement joins TRBV5-1 to TRBJ2-1, with D tentatively TRBD1 (6 bases). The CDR3 extends over 14 amino acids. Trimming pared 0 bases from V and 5 bases from J, leaving 9 bases between. The germline V gene encodes CDR1 SGHRS and CDR2 YFSETQ. For the CDR3, the DNA is TGCGCCAGCAGCTTGGGACAGGTAGACAATGAGCAGTTCTTC. It translates to CASSLGQVDNEQFF.

V gene TRBV3-1 (or the pseudogene TRBV3-2) combines with J gene TRBJ2-2; D not resolved. Germline loops: CDR1 LGHDT, CDR2 YNNKEL (reference sequence). V gave up 2 bases and J gave up 2 bases, with 12 bases separating them. CDR3 length: 16 amino acids. CDR3 protein: CASSQLVTPNTGELFF. As DNA, the CDR3 is TGTGCCAGCAGCCAACTTGTGACTCCCAACACCGGGGAGCTGTTTTTT.

This clone was recorded once. This chain connects TRBV4-1 to TRBJ2-5, with D perhaps TRBD1 (6 bases). Per the germline V gene, CDR1 is MGHRA and CDR2 is YSYEKL. The CDR3 covers 14 residues. Trimming removed 4 bases at V and 5 bases at J, with 14 bases between. CDR3 sequence reads: CASSPDSPRETQYF. In DNA form, the CDR3 reads TGCGCCAGCAGCCCGGACAGCCCGAGGGAGACCCAGTACTTC.

The CDR3 reads CASSFTLDRDSYNEQFF. DNA for the CDR3: TGTGCCAGCAGCTTTACACTTGACAGGGATTCCTACAATGAGCAGTTCTTC. The gene calls are TRBV5-4 and TRBJ2-1, with TRBD1 identical over 7 bases. Germline values: CDR1 SGHNT, CDR2 YYREEE (reference sequence). The CDR3 is made up of 17 amino acids. Trimming at V came to 2 bases and at J to 1 base, leaving 9 bases not matched to a gene.

This rearrangement joins TRBV30 to TRBJ1-2, with unresolved D. V lost 8 bases and J 8 bases, leaving 18 bases between the germline ends. The CDR3 has 12 amino acids. CDR1 is GTSNPN, CDR2 SVGIG, per germline (reference sequence). The CDR3 region has the DNA TGTGCCACCCAACGGCAGGCCTGGGGCTACACCTTC. It is translated as CATQRQAWGYTF.

The rearrangement links TRBV9 to TRBJ2-1; tentative D call: TRBD1 (8 bases). Germline V gives CDR1 SGDLS, CDR2 YYNGEE. CDR3 length: 18 amino acids. V dropped 0 bases and J dropped 8 bases, with 24 bases sitting between them. The CDR3 region has the DNA TGTGCCAGCAGCGTAGGGAGTCAGGGGGCGCGGGGGACGTATGAGCAGTTCTTC. This sequence encodes CASSVGSQGARGTYEQFF.

The chain employs TRBV18 and TRBJ1-5; D remains unclear. This CDR3 region has 13 residues. V gave up 3 bases and J gave up 10 bases, with 13 bases separating them. Germline loops: CDR1 KGHSH, CDR2 LQKENI. CDR3 coding DNA: TGTGCCAGCTCACCGGGTGAAGCGAGACCCCAGCATTTT. Its translation: CASSPGEARPQHF.

The table lists this clone with a few counts. The chain combines TRBV4-1 with TRBJ2-1, with 8 bases aligning to TRBD1. V gave up 4 bases and J gave up 15 bases; unmatched junction bases: 14. CDR3 length equals 14 residues. CDR1 is MGHRA, CDR2 YSYEKL, per germline. CDR3 DNA: TGCGCCAGCAGCCTACTCCCCCAGGGGGCGGACCGGTTCTTC. Translating it yields CASSLLPQGADRFF.